This T cell receptor beta chain came from a study of blood T cell repertoires in COVID-19. Assay: immunoSEQ multiplex PCR; the TCRdb copy retains only in-frame clones and omits some. The repertoire includes 100,000 to 150,000 clones, about 91% of them detected once, and 9% to 12% sits in the top ten. This clone was detected only a few times. Germline V gene lookup returns CDR1 MRHNA and CDR2 SNTAGT. V lost 5 bases to trimming and J lost 2 bases; unmatched junction nucleotides: 6. CDR3 size: 15 residues. What was sequenced was peripheral blood. The rearrangement uses TRBV6-4 and TRBJ2-1; TRBD2 agrees at 7 bases. This sequence was found in a man aged 50 to 59 with acute or convalescent COVID-19. The CDR3 spells CASSQSGEPYNEQFF. CDR3 nucleotides: TGTGCCAGCAGTCAAAGCGGGGAACCCTACAATGAGCAGTTCTTC.